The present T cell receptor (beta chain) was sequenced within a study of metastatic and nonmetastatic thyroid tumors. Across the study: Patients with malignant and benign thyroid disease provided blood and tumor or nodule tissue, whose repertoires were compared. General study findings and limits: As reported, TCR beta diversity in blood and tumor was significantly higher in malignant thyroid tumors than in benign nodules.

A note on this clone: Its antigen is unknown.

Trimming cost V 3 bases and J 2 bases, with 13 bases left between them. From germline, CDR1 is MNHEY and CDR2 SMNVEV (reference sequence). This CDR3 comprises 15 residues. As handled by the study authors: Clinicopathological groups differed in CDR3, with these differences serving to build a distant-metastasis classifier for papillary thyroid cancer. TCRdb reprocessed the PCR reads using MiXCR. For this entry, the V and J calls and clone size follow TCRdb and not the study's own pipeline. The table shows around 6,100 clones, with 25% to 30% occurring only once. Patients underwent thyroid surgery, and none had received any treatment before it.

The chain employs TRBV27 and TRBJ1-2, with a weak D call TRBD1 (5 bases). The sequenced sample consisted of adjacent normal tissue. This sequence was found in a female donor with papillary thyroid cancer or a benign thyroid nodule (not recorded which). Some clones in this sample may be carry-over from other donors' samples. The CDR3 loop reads CASSLRQSLNYGYTF. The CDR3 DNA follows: TGTGCCAGCAGTTTGCGACAGTCACTAAACTATGGCTACACCTTC.